One sample yielded the 10 T cell receptor beta chains listed below, sequenced in a study of OX40 agonist ivuxolimab in advanced cancers. The protocol was immunoSEQ multiplex PCR, while the TCRdb copy is restricted to in-frame clones and leaves out a portion. Here the sample spans some 57,000 clones, around 93% being singletons. The source material was CD4+ or CD8+ T cells sorted from blood, sampled in a trial of the OX40 agonist ivuxolimab. Receptors were obtained from an adult with an advanced solid tumor such as melanoma, head and neck, liver or kidney cancer.

This rearrangement joins TRBV14 to TRBJ2-5; no clear D gene. This CDR3 has 13 residues. V lost 6 bases and J lost 1, with 9 bases in between. CDR1 and CDR2 from the germline V gene are SGHDN and FVKESK. The CDR3: CASSLGSQETQYF. The DNA for the CDR3 is TGTGCCAGCAGTCTAGGATCCCAAGAGACCCAGTACTTC.

The chain is built from TRBV30 and TRBJ1-4; 12 nucleotides match TRBD1. The CDR3 consists of 13 residues. V dropped 5 bases and J dropped 8; count of bases not matched to a gene: 3. Germline assignment: CDR1 GTSNPN and CDR2 SVGIG (reference sequence). CDR3 nucleotides: TGTGCCTGGGGGACAGGGGGCGGAGAAAAACTGTTTTTT. This codes for CAWGTGGGEKLFF.

CDR3 loop: CASSPRLGGAELFF. The CDR3 DNA reads TGTGCCAGCAGCCCTAGACTAGGCGGCGCGGAGCTGTTTTTT. The chain recombines TRBV7-8 with TRBJ2-2; tentatively, D is TRBD2 (6 bases). Trimming cost V 5 bases and J 10 bases, with 17 bases left between them. This CDR3 has 14 residues. Germline V gene lookup returns CDR1 SGHVS and CDR2 FQNEAQ. Full variable domain (remainder filled in from reference TRBV7-8 and TRBJ2-2): GAGVSQSPRYKVAKRGQDVALRCDPISGHVSLFWYQQALGQGPEFLTYFQNEAQLDKSGLPSDRFFAERPEGSVSTLKIQRTQQEDSAVYLCASSPRLGGAELFFGEGSRLTVL.

The chain is built from TRBV28 and TRBJ2-7; D unresolved. Germline values: CDR1 MDHEN, CDR2 SYDVKM. V was shortened by 2 bases and J by 0 bases, with 11 bases between the two germline ends. This CDR3 is built from 15 residues. The DNA for the CDR3 is TGTGCCAGCAGTTTACTACCCTCTAGCTCCTACGAGCAGTACTTC. Amino acids: CASSLLPSSSYEQYF. The full variable domain, its missing parts supplied by reference TRBV28 and TRBJ2-7, is DVKVTQSSRYLVKRTGEKVFLECVQDMDHENMFWYRQDPGLGLRLIYFSYDVKMKEKGDIPEGYSVSREKKERFSLILESASTNQTSMYLCASSLLPSSSYEQYFGPGTRLTVT.

V and J are TRBV12-5 and TRBJ1-3; maybe TRBD1 (5 bases). Germline CDR1 LGHNT, CDR2 FRNRAP. V lost 3 bases to trimming and J lost 8 bases, with 17 bases between them. The CDR3 loop spans 15 amino acids. The CDR3 is CASGFFQGSGDTIYF. The CDR3 bases are TGTGCTAGTGGTTTTTTCCAGGGTTCTGGGGACACCATATATTTT. Together with reference TRBV12-5 and TRBJ1-3, the CDR3 gives the full variable domain: DARVTQTPRHKVTEMGQEVTMRCQPILGHNTVFWYRQTMMQGLELLAYFRNRAPLDDSGMPKDRFSAEMPDATLATLKIQPSEPRDSAVYFCASGFFQGSGDTIYFGEGSWLTVV.

This chain connects TRBV6-6 to TRBJ2-7; 9 bases align to TRBD1. The CDR3 has 14 residues. CDR1 is MNHNY and CDR2 is SVGAGI in the germline V gene (reference sequence). The trim removed 2 bases at V and 7 bases at J, leaving 6 bases unmatched. CDR3 in amino acids: CASSYGTGWREQYF. The CDR3 bases are TGTGCCAGCAGTTACGGGACAGGGTGGCGGGAGCAGTACTTC.

This rearrangement joins TRBV30 to TRBJ1-2; D possibly corresponds to TRBD1 (5 bases). The CDR3 spans 15 residues. Trimming removed 1 base from V and 6 bases from J, with 18 bases in between. In germline, CDR1 is GTSNPN, CDR2 SVGIG (reference sequence). CDR3 protein: CAWSGTGLPGNGYTF. CDR3 in DNA: TGTGCCTGGAGTGGCACGGGACTCCCAGGAAATGGCTACACCTTC.

This chain connects TRBV6-5 to TRBJ2-7; possibly TRBD1 or TRBD2 for D (5 bases each). Between the trimmed V and J ends, which lost 2 bases and 2 bases, there was a span of 10 bases. The CDR3 is made up of 14 amino acids. Looked up from germline, CDR1 is MNHEY and CDR2 is SVGAGI. CDR3 sequence reads: CASSYAPGPYEQYF. The CDR3 coding sequence is TGTGCCAGCAGTTACGCTCCGGGACCCTACGAGCAGTACTTC.

This rearrangement joins TRBV7-3 to TRBJ2-4; possibly TRBD1 or TRBD2 for D (5 bases each). CDR1 is SGHTA, CDR2 FQGTGA, per germline. The CDR3 length is 13 residues. Trimming pared 1 base from V and 6 bases from J, leaving 7 bases between. The CDR3 spells CASSLSGGNIQYF. The CDR3 DNA sequence: TGTGCCAGCAGCTTAAGTGGGGGAAACATTCAGTACTTC. Complete variable domain (other parts from reference TRBV7-3 and TRBJ2-4): GAGVSQTPSNKVTEKGKYVELRCDPISGHTALYWYRQSLGQGPEFLIYFQGTGAADDSGLPNDRFFAVRPEGSVSTLKIQRTERGDSAVYLCASSLSGGNIQYFGAGTRLSVL.

This chain connects TRBV5-6 to TRBJ2-1; D is perhaps TRBD1 (6 bases). Trimming left V 0 bases short and J 8 bases short, with 12 bases between. CDR1 is SGHDT, CDR2 YYEEEE, per germline. This CDR3 spans 14 amino acids. The CDR3 loop is CASSLDTGLDEQFF. The CDR3 region has the DNA TGTGCCAGCAGCTTGGACACAGGGTTGGATGAGCAGTTCTTC. The full variable domain, rest sourced from reference TRBV5-6 and TRBJ2-1, is DAGVTQSPTHLIKTRGQQVTLRCSPKSGHDTVSWYQQALGQGPQFIFQYYEEEERQRGNFPDRFSGHQFPNYSSELNVNALLLGDSALYLCASSLDTGLDEQFFGPGTRLTVL.